This TCR beta chain was identified in a study of human T cells and chemical hapten exposure (dated by TCRdb to 2020 to 2022). For context, the study as a whole: For sensitization, 2% DPC in acetone was applied to a 2 cm by 2 cm area of upper inner arm skin. Around 29 alopecia patients provided blood for TCR sequencing at one to four time points (pre-sensitization, 2, 6 and 24 weeks). Libraries were pooled for sequencing, and per-sample TCR yields varied mainly because of small differences in library volumes within the pool. Patch testing was done on the upper back using Finn chambers containing 0.01% DPC, and results were scored after 6 days according to International Contact Dermatitis Research Group standards. Patient blood was sampled pre-sensitization (week 0) and at 2, 6 and about 24 weeks after DPC sensitization. Throughout the study period of roughly 24 weeks, patients also received therapeutic DPC doses to the scalp every week. Most of the patients in the cohort were female, and the cohort covered alopecia areata with under or over 50% scalp involvement, alopecia totalis and alopecia universalis. In alopecia patients, the study followed how the peripheral blood TCR repertoire changed in vivo over primary and secondary sensitization to diphenylcyclopropenone (DPC), a hapten. Paper-wide results and their limitations: Patch test score was positively correlated with the number of PT1 expanded TCRs, with significance at thresholds 8, 16 and 32 but not at 4. Expanded TCRs formed significantly more large CDR3 similarity clusters than pre-sensitization or healthy control sets, consistent with antigen-driven responses. Repeated subsampling changed both the strength of the expansion versus patch-test correlation and the threshold at which the correlation became significant. DPC sensitization did not change the number of TCRs with a frequency above 1 in 1000, and there was no evidence of changes in global repertoire structure. Alopecia, a presumed autoimmune disease, was present in all patients, so the immune response of the patients might differ from that of healthy individuals.

Comments on this clonotype: Its antigen is unknown. No clone much larger than this one lies a single base away; base qualities are absent.

Library method: RACE. TCRdb names NextSeq 500 as the instrument used. Library preparation attached unique molecular identifiers to individual cDNA molecules for quantitative, reproducible TCR counting. Both TCR alpha and TCR beta chains were sequenced from each blood RNA sample. The published analysis was carried out like this. The median number of TCRs per sample was over 85,000, ranging from 23,224 to 690,600. The Decombinator software suite was used to annotate the V, J and CDR3 of the TCR reads. For PS versus PT1 abundance plots, all samples were subsampled to the same number of TCRs (28,000). Expanded TCRs were defined as absent before sensitization and observed at least eight times at the 2-week time point. TCRdb reworked the public reads: Q25 trimming with fastp, MiXCR clone assembly, productive beta chains retained. Each record represents a unique CDR3 protein, reported with the most common genes and DNA among its rows. TCRdb assigned the V and J calls; the authors' analysis was not used. For this sample there are approximately 350,000 distinct CDR3 sequences; approximately 6.9% appear just once. The ten largest clones take up roughly 7.9% of the sample.

Sample time point, as interpreted from the label and publication: patch test 1, 2 weeks after DPC sensitization. Per the publication, the treatment or condition label means: therapeutic diphenylcyclopropenone sensitization with weekly scalp DPC. At each patch-test visit, blood was drawn before the patch test was applied. To be eligible, patients had to be aged 18 to 70, diagnosed with alopecia and judged suitable for DPC therapy, while pregnant patients were excluded. Total RNA was extracted from unfractionated whole blood that had been collected in Tempus Blood RNA tubes. The receptor comes from a woman aged 18-35 years with alopecia areata. Some clones in this sample may be carry-over from other donors' samples. This material consisted of whole blood, taken in connection with sensitization to the hapten diphenylcyclopropenone (DPC).

The nucleotide sequence reads TGTGCCAGCAGCCAAGGGGACAGCTTTAACTATGGCTACACCTTC. This codes for CASSQGDSFNYGYTF. The chain uses TRBV3-1 and TRBJ1-2; TRBD1 agrees with 7 junctional bases. Reading the germline V gene (reference sequence) gives CDR1 LGHDT and CDR2 YNNKEL. The CDR3 holds 15 amino acids from the cysteine to the phenylalanine. The retained sequence is limited to the CDR3, 45 bases, with the frame set at the first base. At the junction V is shortened by 1 base and J by 1 base; bases outside the gene matches: 3.